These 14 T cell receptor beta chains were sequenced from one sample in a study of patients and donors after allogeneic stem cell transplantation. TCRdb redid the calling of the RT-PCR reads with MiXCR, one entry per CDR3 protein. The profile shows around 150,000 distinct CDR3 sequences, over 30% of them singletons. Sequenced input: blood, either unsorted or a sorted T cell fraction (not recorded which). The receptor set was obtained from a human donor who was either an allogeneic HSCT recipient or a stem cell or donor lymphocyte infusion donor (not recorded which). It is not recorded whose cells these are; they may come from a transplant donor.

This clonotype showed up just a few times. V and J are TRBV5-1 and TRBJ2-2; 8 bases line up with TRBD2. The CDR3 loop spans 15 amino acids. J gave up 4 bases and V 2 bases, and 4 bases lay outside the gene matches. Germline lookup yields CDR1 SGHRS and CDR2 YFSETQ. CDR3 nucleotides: TGCGCCAGCAGCTTCGACGGGGGGGCCACCGGGGAGCTGTTTTTT. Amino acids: CASSFDGGATGELFF.

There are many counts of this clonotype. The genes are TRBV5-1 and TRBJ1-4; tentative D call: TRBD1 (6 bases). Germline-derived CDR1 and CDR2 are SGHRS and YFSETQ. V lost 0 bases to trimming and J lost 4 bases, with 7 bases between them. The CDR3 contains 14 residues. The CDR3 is CASSLGQDNEKLFF. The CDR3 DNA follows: TGCGCCAGCAGCTTGGGACAGGATAATGAAAAACTGTTTTTT.

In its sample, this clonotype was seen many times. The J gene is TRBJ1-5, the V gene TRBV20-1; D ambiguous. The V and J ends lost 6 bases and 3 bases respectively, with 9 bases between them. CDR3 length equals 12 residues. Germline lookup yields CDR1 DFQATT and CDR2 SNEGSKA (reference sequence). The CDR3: CSAWDPNQPQHF. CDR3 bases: TGCAGTGCATGGGATCCCAATCAGCCCCAGCATTTT.

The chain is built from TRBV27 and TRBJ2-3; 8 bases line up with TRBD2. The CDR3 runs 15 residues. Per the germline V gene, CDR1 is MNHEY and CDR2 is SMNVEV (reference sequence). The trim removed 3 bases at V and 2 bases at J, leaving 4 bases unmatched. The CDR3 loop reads CASSFAGGHTDTQYF. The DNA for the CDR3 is TGTGCCAGCAGTTTCGCGGGGGGACACACAGATACGCAGTATTTT.

Written as DNA, the CDR3 is TGCAGCGTTGAAGGGGCAGCAGGGAGGGCTGAAGCTTTCTTT. Translated: CSVEGAAGRAEAFF. The chain recombines TRBV29-1 with TRBJ1-1, with D possibly being TRBD1 (5 bases). Germline CDR1 is SQVTM and CDR2 is ANQGSEA. V shed 1 base and J shed 6 bases, with 15 bases lying between them. There are 14 residues in the CDR3.

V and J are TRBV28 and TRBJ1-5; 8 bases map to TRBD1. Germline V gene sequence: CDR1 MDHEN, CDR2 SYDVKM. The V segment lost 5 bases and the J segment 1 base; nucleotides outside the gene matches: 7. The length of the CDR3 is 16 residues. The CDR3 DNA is TGTGCCAGCAGTCCTTCAGGGGGCAGCAGCAATCAGCCCCAGCATTTT. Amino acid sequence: CASSPSGGSSNQPQHF.

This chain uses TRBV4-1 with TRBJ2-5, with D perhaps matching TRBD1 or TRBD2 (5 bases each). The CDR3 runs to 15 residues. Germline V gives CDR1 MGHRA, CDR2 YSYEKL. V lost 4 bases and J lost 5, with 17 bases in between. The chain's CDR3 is CASSRTGTSGETQYF. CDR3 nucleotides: TGCGCCAGCAGCCGAACCGGGACCTCCGGGGAGACCCAGTACTTC.

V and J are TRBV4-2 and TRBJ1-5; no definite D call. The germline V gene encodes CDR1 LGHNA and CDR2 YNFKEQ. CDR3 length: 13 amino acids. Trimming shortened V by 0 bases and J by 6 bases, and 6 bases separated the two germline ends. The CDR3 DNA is TGTGCCAGCAGCCAAGAAAAGGGTCAGCCCCAGCATTTT. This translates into CASSQEKGQPQHF.

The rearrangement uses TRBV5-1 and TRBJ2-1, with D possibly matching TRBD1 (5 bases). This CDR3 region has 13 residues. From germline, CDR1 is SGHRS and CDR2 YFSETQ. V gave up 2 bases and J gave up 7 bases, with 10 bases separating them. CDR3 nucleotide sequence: TGCGCCAGCAGCTTTCCTCAGGGAAATGAGCAGTTCTTC. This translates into CASSFPQGNEQFF.

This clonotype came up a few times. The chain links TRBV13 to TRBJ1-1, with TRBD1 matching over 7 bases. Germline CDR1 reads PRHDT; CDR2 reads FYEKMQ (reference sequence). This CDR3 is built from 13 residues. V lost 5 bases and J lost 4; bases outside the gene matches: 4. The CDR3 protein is CASSPTGITEAFF. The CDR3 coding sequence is TGTGCCAGCAGCCCGACAGGGATCACTGAAGCTTTCTTT. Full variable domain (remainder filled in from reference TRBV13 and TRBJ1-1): AAGVIQSPRHLIKEKRETATLKCYPIPRHDTVYWYQQGPGQDPQFLISFYEKMQSDKGSIPDRFSAQQFSDYHSELNMSSLELGDSALYFCASSPTGITEAFFGQGTRLTVV.

In DNA form, the CDR3 reads TGTGCCATTGAGGGCGAGCCAGGGGGCAAAAAACTGTTTTTT. It translates to CAIEGEPGGKKLFF. The genes are TRBV28 and TRBJ1-4, with TRBD1 matching 8 bases. With V trimmed by 10 bases and J by 9 bases, 13 bases remained unmatched. CDR1 and CDR2 from the germline V gene are MDHEN and SYDVKM. This CDR3 contains 14 residues.

The CDR3 DNA follows: TGTGCCAGCAGCCTGCGACAGGAATTTAATTCACCCCTCCACTTT. Amino acid sequence: CASSLRQEFNSPLHF. This chain connects TRBV12-3 or TRBV12-4 to TRBJ1-6; D perhaps matches TRBD1 (6 bases). This CDR3 spans 15 amino acids. V was trimmed by 6 bases and J by 6 bases, leaving 15 bases between them.

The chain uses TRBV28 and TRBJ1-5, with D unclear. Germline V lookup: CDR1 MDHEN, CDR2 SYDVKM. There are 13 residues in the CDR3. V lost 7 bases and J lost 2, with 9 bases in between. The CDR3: CASTVEGNQPQHF. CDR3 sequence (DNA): TGTGCCAGCACCGTTGAAGGCAATCAGCCCCAGCATTTT.

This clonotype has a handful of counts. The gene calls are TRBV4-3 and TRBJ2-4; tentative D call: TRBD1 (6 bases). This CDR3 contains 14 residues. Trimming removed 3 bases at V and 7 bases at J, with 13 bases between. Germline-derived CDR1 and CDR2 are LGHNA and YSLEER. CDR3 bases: TGCGCCAGCAGCCATCAACAGGGTTGGAACATTCAGTACTTC. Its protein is CASSHQQGWNIQYF.